The 30 T cell receptor beta chains below come from one sample, sequenced in a study of blood T cell repertoires in COVID-19. Sequencing used immunoSEQ multiplex PCR; TCRdb keeps in-frame clones, though not all of them. This sample carries hundreds of thousands of clones, 87% of them seen once, and the ten largest clones take about 2.3%. Sample: peripheral blood. These receptors originate from a man younger than 35 with active or convalescent COVID-19.

The chain uses TRBV29-1 and TRBJ1-5, with TRBD1 matching 7 bases. The CDR3 length is 13 residues. CDR1 and CDR2 from the germline V gene are SQVTM and ANQGSEA. V lost 7 bases, J lost 4 bases, and 7 bases stayed unmatched. CDR3 bases: TGCAGCGCCAAAGAGGGGGCTAATCAGCCCCAGCATTTT. The encoded protein is CSAKEGANQPQHF.

The rearrangement joins TRBV5-6 to TRBJ2-7; unclear D gene. The V gene's germline CDR1 is SGHDT and CDR2 YYEEEE. V lost 2 bases to trimming and J lost 0 bases, with 12 bases between them. This CDR3 is built from 15 residues. CDR3 protein: CASSFPYPSSYEQYF. In DNA, the CDR3 is TGTGCCAGCAGCTTTCCCTACCCTAGCTCCTACGAGCAGTACTTC.

The rearrangement uses TRBV4-1 and TRBJ2-7; the match to TRBD1 covers 9 bases. Trimming removed 0 bases from V and 4 bases from J; junction bases left unmatched: 4. Germline loops: CDR1 MGHRA, CDR2 YSYEKL. The CDR3 loop spans 15 amino acids. The chain's CDR3 is CASSQEWDRAYEQYF. Here the CDR3 DNA reads TGCGCCAGCAGCCAAGAGTGGGACAGGGCTTACGAGCAGTACTTC.

The rearrangement uses TRBV3-1 (or the pseudogene TRBV3-2) and TRBJ2-1, with 9 bases matching TRBD2. Germline assignment: CDR1 LGHDT and CDR2 YNNKEL (reference sequence). V was clipped by 0 bases and J by 10 bases; unmatched bases: 16. The CDR3 is 18 residues long. The CDR3 DNA follows: TGTGCCAGCAGCCAAGATGTACTGGGCGGGAGGGCCATGGTAGAGCAGTTCTTC. It yields the protein CASSQDVLGGRAMVEQFF.

This chain connects TRBV2 to TRBJ2-7; TRBD2 is a possible D gene (6 bases). Germline V gene data show CDR1 as SNHLY and CDR2 as FYNNEI. V lost 7 bases, J lost 3 bases, and 10 bases lay in between. The CDR3 extends over 12 amino acids. The CDR3 region has the DNA TGTGCCAGCATGGGACTGAACTACGAGCAGTACTTC. Amino acids: CASMGLNYEQYF.

This rearrangement joins TRBV19 to TRBJ2-1, with a possible D match to TRBD2 (6 bases). Germline CDR1 is LNHDA and CDR2 is SQIVND (reference sequence). The CDR3 is made up of 15 amino acids. V lost 7 bases and J lost 3, with 16 bases in between. CDR3 DNA sequence: TGTGCCAGTAATAAGAATGTGGGAGGCTACAATGAGCAGTTCTTC. Its translation is CASNKNVGGYNEQFF. The entire variable domain, with the rest obtained from reference TRBV19 and TRBJ2-1, is as follows: DGGITQSPKYLFRKEGQNVTLSCEQNLNHDAMYWYRQDPGQGLRLIYYSQIVNDFQKGDIAEGYSVSREKKESFPLTVTSAQKNPTAFYLCASNKNVGGYNEQFFGPGTRLTVL.

This chain links TRBV10-3 with TRBJ1-2, with 9 positions matching TRBD1. This CDR3 is built from 12 residues. Looked up from germline, CDR1 is ENHRY and CDR2 is SYGVKD. V lost 6 bases, J lost 7 bases, and 3 bases stayed unmatched. The CDR3 nucleotides are TGTGCCATCAGAAAGACAGGGGGTGGCTACACCTTC. The encoded protein is CAIRKTGGGYTF.

The rearrangement links TRBV19 to TRBJ1-5, with D possibly TRBD1 on 6 matching bases. Germline V gives CDR1 LNHDA, CDR2 SQIVND (reference sequence). CDR3 length: 15 residues. Trimming shortened V by 4 bases and J by 3 bases, and 13 bases separated the two germline ends. CDR3 sequence (DNA): TGTGCCAGTAGTACGTTCGGACAGCCCAATCAGCCCCAGCATTTT. Protein product: CASSTFGQPNQPQHF.

The chain has TRBV7-6 and TRBJ1-1, with 7 bases fitting TRBD1. The germline CDR1 and CDR2 sequences are SGHVS and FNYEAQ. The CDR3 covers 13 residues. Trimming at V came to 5 bases and at J to 1 base, leaving 1 base not matched to a gene. The DNA for the CDR3 is TGTGCCAGCAGCCGACAGGGGAACACTGAAGCTTTCTTT. This translates into CASSRQGNTEAFF.

The chain uses TRBV12-3 or TRBV12-4 and TRBJ2-1; no firm D call. V was cut by 4 bases and J by 5 bases, with 9 bases left in between. CDR3 size: 13 residues. The CDR3 is CASSSFQDNEQFF. DNA for the CDR3: TGTGCCAGCAGTTCCTTTCAGGACAATGAGCAGTTCTTC.

The gene calls are TRBV7-9 and TRBJ2-3, with TRBD2 as a possible D gene (6 bases). With 4 bases removed from V and 0 bases from J, the gap between germline ends came to 8 bases. The CDR3 sequence is 14 residues long. Germline-derived CDR1 and CDR2 are SEHNR and FQNEAQ (reference sequence). The DNA for the CDR3 is TGTGCCAGCAGCTGGGACTTAAGCACAGATACGCAGTATTTT. It codes for CASSWDLSTDTQYF. Drawing the rest from reference TRBV7-9 and TRBJ2-3, the complete variable domain is DTGVSQNPRHKITKRGQNVTFRCDPISEHNRLYWYRQTLGQGPEFLTYFQNEAQLEKSRLLSDRFSAERPKGSFSTLEIQRTEQGDSAMYLCASSWDLSTDTQYFGPGTRLTVL.

This CDR3 reads CASSEHRALSGNTIYF. The DNA for the CDR3 is TGTGCCAGCAGTGAACACAGGGCCCTCTCTGGAAACACCATATATTTT. V gene TRBV6-1 combines with J gene TRBJ1-3, with D tentatively TRBD1 (6 bases). Between the trimmed V and J ends, which lost 2 bases and 0 bases, there was a span of 11 bases. The CDR3 covers 16 residues. Per the germline V gene, CDR1 is MNHNS and CDR2 is SASEGT.

The rearrangement joins TRBV28 to TRBJ2-2, with D possibly TRBD2 on 5 matching bases. The length of the CDR3 is 13 residues. CDR1 and CDR2 (germline): MDHEN, SYDVKM. Trimming cost V 11 bases and J 5 bases, with 15 bases left between them. CDR3 nucleotide sequence: TGTGCCGGCGGTGGGAGACGAACCGGGGAGCTGTTTTTT. The encoded protein is CAGGGRRTGELFF.

This chain uses TRBV27 with TRBJ2-1; D uncertain. CDR1 and CDR2 (germline): MNHEY, SMNVEV (reference sequence). The CDR3 is 15 amino acids. The V end lost 4 bases, the J end lost 0 bases, and 10 bases lay between the germline ends. DNA of the CDR3: TGTGCCAGCAGTTCCGTGCTGAGCTCCTACAATGAGCAGTTCTTC. Protein sequence: CASSSVLSSYNEQFF.

The V and J genes are TRBV3-1 (or the pseudogene TRBV3-2) and TRBJ2-3; D perhaps matches TRBD2 (6 bases). With 7 bases removed from V and 2 bases from J, the gap between germline ends came to 10 bases. Germline CDR1 and CDR2: LGHDT and YNNKEL (reference sequence). The CDR3 is 13 amino acids. DNA for the CDR3: TGTGCCAGCAAGGACTACCTCACAGATACGCAGTATTTT. Translating it yields CASKDYLTDTQYF.

This clone was counted a few times. The sample has other DNA sequences that encode this CDR3 too. V usage is TRBV27 and J usage is TRBJ2-7, with a weak D call TRBD2 (6 bases). The CDR3 contains 13 residues. CDR1 and CDR2 (germline): MNHEY, SMNVEV (reference sequence). V was cut by 2 bases and J by 5 bases, with 10 bases left in between. CDR3 in amino acids: CASSLGAGNEQYF. DNA of the CDR3: TGTGCCAGCAGTTTAGGTGCGGGGAACGAGCAGTACTTC.

The CDR3 sequence is CASSQDVSGNTIYF. CDR3 sequence (DNA): TGTGCCAGCAGCCAAGACGTTTCCGGAAACACCATATATTTT. The rearrangement joins TRBV3-1 (or the pseudogene TRBV3-2) to TRBJ1-3; no reliable D call. CDR3 length: 14 amino acids. Germline V gene lookup returns CDR1 LGHDT and CDR2 YNNKEL (reference sequence). V was trimmed by 0 bases and J by 4 bases, leaving 7 bases between them.

This rearrangement joins TRBV5-4 to TRBJ2-5, with 8 bases identical to TRBD2. The germline gives CDR1 SGHNT, CDR2 YYREEE (reference sequence). V dropped 4 bases and J dropped 5; count of bases not matched to a gene: 4. This CDR3 has 13 residues. CDR3 nucleotides: TGTGCCAGCAGCGTTAGCGGGGCCGAGACCCAGTACTTC. Its translation: CASSVSGAETQYF.

Comment on this clone: Other DNA sequences within the sample encode an identical CDR3. The chain couples TRBV27 to TRBJ1-2; 11 bases map to TRBD1. Per germline, CDR1 MNHEY and CDR2 SMNVEV (reference sequence). The CDR3 length is 13 residues. Unmatched junction bases numbered 4, after V lost 5 bases and J lost 8 bases. The CDR3 bases are TGTGCCAGCAGTGGACAGGGGGCGGGAGGCTACACCTTC. Residues: CASSGQGAGGYTF.

This clone was picked up a small number of times. The chain joins TRBV4-2 to TRBJ2-4; 8 bases are a match to TRBD1. Germline V CDR1 and CDR2: LGHNA, YNFKEQ. The CDR3 is made up of 13 amino acids. Trimming removed 4 bases from V and 7 bases from J; junction bases left unmatched: 3. The chain's CDR3 is CASSPHRGNIQYF. CDR3 bases: TGTGCCAGCAGCCCGCACAGGGGGAACATTCAGTACTTC.

The chain has TRBV15 and TRBJ1-5; the D gene is possibly TRBD1 (5 bases). CDR3 length: 14 amino acids. Trimming stripped 3 bases from V and 6 bases from J, with 12 bases between. Germline CDR1 and CDR2: LNHNV and YYDKDF (reference sequence). The CDR3: CATSRGRGSQPQHF. The CDR3, as DNA: TGTGCCACCAGCAGGGGGCGGGGAAGTCAGCCCCAGCATTTT.

The V and J genes are TRBV5-3 and TRBJ1-3; no clear D. TRBV5-3 is sorted into the ORF group, with uncertain function. The germline V and J ends were trimmed by 4 bases and 4 bases, with 3 bases remaining between them. The CDR3 has 11 amino acids. The CDR3 region is CARSPGNTIYF. CDR3 bases: TGTGCCAGAAGCCCGGGAAACACCATATATTTT.

This rearrangement joins TRBV5-4 to TRBJ2-7; D gene unclear. Trimming took off 1 base at V and 6 bases at J, with 8 bases between the two ends. The CDR3 loop spans 12 amino acids. Per germline, CDR1 SGHNT and CDR2 YYREEE (reference sequence). CDR3: CASSLLPFEQYF. The CDR3 nucleotides are TGTGCCAGCAGCTTGCTCCCCTTCGAGCAGTACTTC.

As DNA, the CDR3 is TGTGCCAGCAGTTTATTTCCCGGCTCTGGGGCCAACGTCCTGACTTTC. Translation gives CASSLFPGSGANVLTF. V gene TRBV28 combines with J gene TRBJ2-6; D is ambiguous. V lost 1 base and J 0 bases, leaving 7 bases between the germline ends. CDR1 is MDHEN and CDR2 is SYDVKM in the germline V gene. This CDR3 has 16 residues.

The chain uses TRBV7-3 and TRBJ2-3; D is possibly TRBD1 (5 bases). Trimming left V 4 bases short and J 6 bases short, with 17 bases between. This CDR3 has 15 amino acids. The germline V gene encodes CDR1 SGHTA and CDR2 FQGTGA. The CDR3 nucleotides are TGTGCCAGCAGCTACCATTCGGCAGGGCTGGATACGCAGTATTTT. Protein sequence: CASSYHSAGLDTQYF.

The J gene is TRBJ2-5, the V gene TRBV24-1; the D gene is possibly TRBD2 (6 bases). Germline CDR1 is KGHDR and CDR2 is SFDVKD. This CDR3 has 14 amino acids. V was clipped by 3 bases and J by 4 bases, with 11 bases between them. Here the CDR3 reads CATSDPGGGETQYF. CDR3 nucleotide sequence: TGTGCCACCAGTGATCCTGGGGGAGGAGAGACCCAGTACTTC.

The chain employs TRBV5-1 and TRBJ2-7, with 8 bases aligning to TRBD1. Germline lookup yields CDR1 SGHRS and CDR2 YFSETQ. CDR3 length: 14 residues. V lost 4 bases to trimming and J lost 3 bases; unmatched junction nucleotides: 6. CDR3 loop: CASSLGQGFYEQYF. Here the CDR3 DNA reads TGCGCCAGCAGCCTTGGACAGGGATTCTACGAGCAGTACTTC.

J is TRBJ1-2 and V is TRBV4-3; tentatively, D is TRBD1 (6 bases). The CDR3 runs to 13 residues. V was trimmed by 3 bases and J by 5 bases, leaving 10 bases between them. The germline V gene has CDR1 LGHNA and CDR2 YSLEER. CDR3 region: CASSQHQGYGYTF. Written as DNA, the CDR3 is TGCGCCAGCAGCCAGCACCAGGGGTATGGCTACACCTTC.

The J gene is TRBJ1-3, the V gene TRBV25-1; D unclear. The CDR3 is 13 amino acids. CDR1 and CDR2 from the germline V gene are MGHDK and SYGVNS. Trimming shortened V by 6 bases and J by 2 bases, and 8 bases separated the two germline ends. CDR3 region: CASRYGAGNTIYF. The CDR3 nucleotides read TGTGCCAGCAGGTACGGAGCTGGAAACACCATATATTTT.

The gene calls are TRBV29-1 and TRBJ1-2, with a tentative D call TRBD1 (5 bases). With 2 bases removed from V and 1 base from J, the gap between germline ends came to 11 bases. Per germline, CDR1 SQVTM and CDR2 ANQGSEA. The CDR3 is 14 residues long. For the CDR3, the DNA is TGCAGCGTTGAAACGACGGGGGGTAACTATGGCTACACCTTC. Translating gives CSVETTGGNYGYTF.